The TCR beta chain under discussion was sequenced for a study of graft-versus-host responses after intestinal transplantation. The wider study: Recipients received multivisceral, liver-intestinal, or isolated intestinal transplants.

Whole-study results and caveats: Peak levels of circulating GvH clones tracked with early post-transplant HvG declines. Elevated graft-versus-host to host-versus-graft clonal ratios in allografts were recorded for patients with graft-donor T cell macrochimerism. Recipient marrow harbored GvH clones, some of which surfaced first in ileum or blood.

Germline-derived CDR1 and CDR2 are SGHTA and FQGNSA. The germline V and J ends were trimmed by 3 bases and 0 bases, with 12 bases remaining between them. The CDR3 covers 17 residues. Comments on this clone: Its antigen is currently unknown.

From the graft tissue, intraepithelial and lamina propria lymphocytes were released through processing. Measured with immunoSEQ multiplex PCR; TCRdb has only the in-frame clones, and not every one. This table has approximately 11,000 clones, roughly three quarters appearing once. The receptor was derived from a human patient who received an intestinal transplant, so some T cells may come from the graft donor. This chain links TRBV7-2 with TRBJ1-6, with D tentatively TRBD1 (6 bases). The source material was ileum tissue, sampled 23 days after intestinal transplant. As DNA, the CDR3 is TGTGCCAGCAGCTTGGACACAGGGAGCTCCTATAATTCACCCCTCCACTTT. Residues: CASSLDTGSSYNSPLHF.